The entry below describes one TCR beta chain. Antigen: not known. The sample is drawn from a study of T cell responses to AZD1222 COVID-19 vaccine. Whole-study results and caveats: Researchers took repertoire samples only after the peak T cell response had come. A mostly white British donor set with more females was recruited, and clonal diversity was possibly underestimated. Spike-wide vaccine-associated CD4 TCRs dominated at 160-218 and 743-854.

The data were produced by immunoSEQ multiplex PCR, yet TCRdb's version contains in-frame clones alone and is incomplete. Of about 150,000 clones listed, 90% are singletons. Germline V CDR1 and CDR2: SGHTS, YDEGEE. Trimming took 9 bases from V and 1 from J, leaving 19 bases between them. CDR3 length: 15 amino acids. Specimen: peripheral blood, collected on day 0 of AZD1222 vaccination. The chain carries TRBV5-8 and TRBJ1-1; possible D gene TRBD1, 6 bases. The receptor was derived from an adult in good health. The CDR3 is CATLGQLDWNTEAFF. CDR3 DNA sequence: TGTGCCACCCTAGGACAGTTAGACTGGAACACTGAAGCTTTCTTT.